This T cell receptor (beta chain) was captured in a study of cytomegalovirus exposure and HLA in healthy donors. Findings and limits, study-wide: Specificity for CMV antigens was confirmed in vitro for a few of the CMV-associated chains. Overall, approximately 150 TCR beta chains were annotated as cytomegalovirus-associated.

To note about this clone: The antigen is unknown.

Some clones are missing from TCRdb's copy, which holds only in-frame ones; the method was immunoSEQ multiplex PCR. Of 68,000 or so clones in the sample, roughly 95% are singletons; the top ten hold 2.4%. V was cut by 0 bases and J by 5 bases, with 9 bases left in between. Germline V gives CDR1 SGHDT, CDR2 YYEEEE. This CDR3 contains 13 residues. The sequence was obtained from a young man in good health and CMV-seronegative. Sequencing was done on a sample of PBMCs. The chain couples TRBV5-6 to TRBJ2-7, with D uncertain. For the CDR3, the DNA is TGTGCCAGCAGCTTGGCCAGTGGCCACGAGCAGTACTTC. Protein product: CASSLASGHEQYF.